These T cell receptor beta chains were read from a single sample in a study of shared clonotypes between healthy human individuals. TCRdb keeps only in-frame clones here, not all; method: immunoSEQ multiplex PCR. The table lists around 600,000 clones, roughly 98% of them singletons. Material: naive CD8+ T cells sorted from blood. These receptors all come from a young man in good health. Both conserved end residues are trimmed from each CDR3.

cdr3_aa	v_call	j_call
ASGETGDYEQY	TRBV6-1	TRBJ2-7
SVLGTANTGELF	TRBV29-1	TRBJ2-2
ASSLASGELF	TRBV7-9	TRBJ2-2
ASTSTGRGFNEKLF	TRBV28	TRBJ1-4
ASSPFEPSYEQY	TRBV25-1	TRBJ2-7
ASTTRGGMDGYT	TRBV6-6	TRBJ1-2
AISQATYEQY	TRBV7-9	TRBJ2-7
ASSYFGASGLNTEAF	TRBV27	TRBJ1-1
ASSFGLETQY	TRBV5-1	TRBJ2-5
ASSEPNIVGEETQY	TRBV25-1	TRBJ2-5
ASSSGGISNQPQH	TRBV7-2	TRBJ1-5
ASSQDSTADTEAF	TRBV4-3	TRBJ1-1
ASSLKGAVYEQF	TRBV27	TRBJ2-1
ASSALGGPDEQY	TRBV2	TRBJ2-7
ASSAREGGYNTDTQY	TRBV7-9	TRBJ2-3
SVEDLGPVTNTEAF	TRBV29-1	TRBJ1-1
SVEDRLAGAGSYNEQF	TRBV29-1	TRBJ2-1
ASSSGTGAYYEQY	TRBV7-2	TRBJ2-7
ASSWEREETQY	TRBV11-3	TRBJ2-5
ASSLWGDRGKGTDTQY	TRBV7-6	TRBJ2-3
ASSLRPGGGTDTQY	TRBV28	TRBJ2-3